Following are 7 T cell receptor beta chains from one sample sequenced in a study of T-cell reconstitution after alpha-beta-depleted transplantation in children. For TCRbeta, the library was prepared with unique molecular identifiers. Each CDR3 protein is one row after TCRdb ran MiXCR on the PCR reads. The sample carries under 300,000 distinct CDR3 sequences, around a tenth recorded once. Sequencing used peripheral blood, obtained 180 days after TCRalphabeta/CD19-depleted stem cell transplant. The receptors stem from a male patient aged 2-15 years who had a stem cell transplant for chronic granulomatous disease, so the T cells may come from the graft donor.

This clonotype was counted ten times or more. V usage is TRBV5-1 and J usage is TRBJ1-4, with 9 bases that match TRBD1. The CDR3 extends over 18 amino acids. The V segment lost 4 bases and the J segment 8 bases; nucleotides outside the gene matches: 18. Germline lookup yields CDR1 SGHRS and CDR2 YFSETQ. CDR3: CASSRDREFPLGEEKLFF. Written as DNA, the CDR3 is TGCGCCAGCAGCCGGGACAGGGAGTTTCCTCTGGGAGAGGAAAAACTGTTTTTT.

The chain recombines TRBV5-4 with TRBJ2-6; possibly TRBD1 for D (6 bases). Trimming took off 6 bases at V and 2 bases at J, with 12 bases between the two ends. The CDR3 extends over 15 amino acids. The germline V gene encodes CDR1 SGHNT and CDR2 YYREEE (reference sequence). The CDR3 nucleotides are TGTGCCAGCACCTCACAGGGAGCTGGGGCCAACGTCCTGACTTTC. Protein: CASTSQGAGANVLTF.

The chain is built from TRBV19 and TRBJ2-1, with TRBD2 matching 11 bases. The germline V gene has CDR1 LNHDA and CDR2 SQIVND (reference sequence). The length of the CDR3 is 17 residues. The V and J ends lost 10 bases and 7 bases, in that order; junction bases with no gene match: 18. CDR3 nucleotide sequence: TGTGCCACCCAGACTAGCGGGACTTATCCCCGGGGGAATGAGCAGTTCTTC. This translates into CATQTSGTYPRGNEQFF.

This clonotype was counted ten times or more. The chain has TRBV24-1 and TRBJ2-3, with D perhaps matching TRBD1 or TRBD2 (6 bases each). V lost 5 bases and J 3 bases, leaving 14 bases between the germline ends. The germline gives CDR1 KGHDR, CDR2 SFDVKD. This CDR3 region has 15 residues. CDR3 region: CATSGGAEVTDTQYF. CDR3 sequence (DNA): TGTGCCACCAGTGGGGGGGCCGAGGTGACAGATACGCAGTATTTT.

This clonotype was observed a single time. It may be a read error: a sequence one base away is much more abundant. The J gene is TRBJ1-5, the V gene TRBV20-1; 8 bases align to TRBD1. The CDR3 is 13 amino acids. CDR1 and CDR2 (germline): DFQATT, SNEGSKA (reference sequence). CDR3 residues: CSAGPGGNHPQHF. In nucleotides, the CDR3 is TGCAGTGCGGGACCAGGGGGCAATCACCCCCAGCATTTT.

This clonotype was recorded at least ten times. V usage is TRBV12-3 or TRBV12-4 and J usage is TRBJ2-1; maybe TRBD2 (5 bases). There are 18 residues in the CDR3. Trimming cost V 6 bases and J 0 bases, with 21 bases left between them. This chain's CDR3 is CASSLSLTKRNSYNEQFF. The CDR3 nucleotides are TGTGCCAGCAGCCTCTCTCTCACTAAGCGGAACTCCTACAATGAGCAGTTCTTC.

This clonotype occurred many times. This chain connects TRBV6-1 to TRBJ2-7; 7 nucleotides agree with TRBD1. With 5 bases clipped from V and 6 bases from J, the junction kept 13 bases outside the gene matches. The CDR3 extends over 15 amino acids. Germline V gene data show CDR1 as MNHNS and CDR2 as SASEGT. Here the CDR3 reads CASSSTRQGVGEQYF. CDR3 sequence (DNA): TGTGCCAGCAGTAGCACCCGACAGGGTGTAGGCGAGCAGTACTTC.